The following is a T cell receptor beta chain sequence with its context. The antigen is unknown. This specimen belongs to a study of Ad26.COV2.S vaccination and SARS-CoV-2 variants. Study summary: Ad26.COV2.S given intramuscularly, once or twice 56 days apart.

This table comes from immunoSEQ multiplex PCR, and its TCRdb copy is limited to in-frame clones, with some not included. The table lists hundreds of thousands of clones, roughly 84% of them singletons. Treatment of the sample: over 15 received Ad26.COV2.S at low or high dose, single or two shots; roughly five received placebo; per-sample allocation not given. Specimens were obtained on day 63 following the first vaccine or placebo injection. General study points: In vaccinated individuals, spike-specific CD8+ and CD4+ T cell responses reportedly displayed substantial breadth.

The starting material was peripheral blood, obtained in a trial of Ad26.COV2.S vaccine versus placebo. The clonotype was recovered from a person between 18 and 65 years old who received the Ad26.COV2.S COVID-19 vaccine or a placebo.

The CDR3: CASSLYMGQGTDTQYF. CDR3 nucleotide sequence: TGTGCCAGCAGCTTATATATGGGACAGGGCACAGATACGCAGTATTTT. The gene calls are TRBV7-9 and TRBJ2-3; 8 bases are a match to TRBD1. The trim removed 2 bases at V and 1 base at J, leaving 5 bases unmatched. This CDR3 contains 16 residues. The germline gives CDR1 SEHNR, CDR2 FQNEAQ (reference sequence).